This TCR beta chain was retrieved from a study of blood T cells in healthy people across ages. A J-beta primer mix and a sample-barcoded 5' primer were used in a second PCR of roughly 6 to 11 cycles. TCRdb used MiXCR to reprocess the 5' RACE reads, holding one entry per CDR3 protein. Among fewer than 750,000 distinct CDR3 sequences listed, less than 60% were seen once. Trimming pared 7 bases from V and 0 bases from J, leaving 12 bases between. Germline values: CDR1 SNHLY, CDR2 FYNNEI. The length of the CDR3 is 14 residues. The sequencing sample was made of blood. The clonotype comes from a man older than 75 in good health. The chain employs TRBV2 and TRBJ1-1; D unresolved. The CDR3 region is CASTTPIMNTEAFF. The CDR3 bases are TGTGCCAGCACAACCCCCATCATGAACACTGAAGCTTTCTTT.